The present TCR beta chain was sequenced within a study of OX40 agonist ivuxolimab in advanced cancers. About the study: A male proportion of approximately 83% was recorded, with mean age approximately 57 years and range about 20 to 85. In three patients, partial responses were observed, one with hepatocellular carcinoma and two with cutaneous melanoma. Broader study findings: CD4+ and CD8+ T cells in blood underwent clonal expansion by week 6 at 0.1 to 3.0 mg/kg. Clonal expansion among partial responders at 0.1-3.0 mg/kg ranked near the lowest.

Remarks on this clone: Its antigen is as yet unknown.

The V end lost 2 bases, the J end lost 4 bases, and 10 bases lay between the germline ends. The CDR3 is made up of 13 amino acids. Germline V gene sequence: CDR1 SQVTM, CDR2 ANQGSEA. Using immunoSEQ multiplex PCR, the repertoire was profiled, and TCRdb retains in-frame clones only, with some absent. The data show over 85,000 clones, 89% seen once. The sequencing used CD4+ or CD8+ T cells sorted from blood, collected in a trial of the OX40 agonist ivuxolimab. The sequence came from an adult with an advanced solid tumor such as melanoma, head and neck, liver or kidney cancer. The genes are TRBV29-1 and TRBJ2-3; unclear D gene. The CDR3 loop reads CSVEKTAADTQYF. In nucleotides, the CDR3 is TGCAGCGTTGAAAAAACGGCGGCAGATACGCAGTATTTT.